The 4 T cell receptor beta chains below were found in one sample sequenced in a study of T cell changes during pregnancy in multiple sclerosis. This table comes from immunoSEQ multiplex PCR, and its TCRdb copy is limited to in-frame clones, with some not included. Of roughly 57,000 clones in the sample, less than 95% were seen once. Here the sequenced sample was CD8+ T cells from peripheral blood mononuclear cells, taken after pregnancy. The receptors come from a female donor with multiple sclerosis, enrolled in a pregnancy study.

The rearrangement joins TRBV27 to TRBJ2-5; 12 bases are a match to TRBD2. The CDR3 loop spans 18 amino acids. V lost 6 bases and J lost 4; bases outside the gene matches: 15. CDR1 MNHEY and CDR2 SMNVEV come from the germline V gene (reference sequence). CDR3 region: CASSPLASGRAFGETQYF. CDR3 DNA: TGTGCCAGCAGCCCCCTCGCTAGCGGGAGGGCCTTTGGAGAGACCCAGTACTTC.

The chain uses TRBV7-9 and TRBJ1-4; 7 bases are a match to TRBD1. Per germline, CDR1 SEHNR and CDR2 FQNEAQ (reference sequence). The CDR3 has 15 amino acids. Trimming at V came to 5 bases and at J to 8 bases, leaving 11 bases not matched to a gene. The CDR3: CASSPGVAGGEKLFF. The CDR3 DNA sequence: TGTGCCAGCAGCCCGGGGGTGGCAGGGGGGGAAAAACTGTTTTTT.

The genes are TRBV7-2 and TRBJ1-1; possibly TRBD1 for D (5 bases). Germline V gene lookup returns CDR1 SGHTA and CDR2 FQGNSA. This CDR3 comprises 13 residues. Trimming took off 3 bases at V and 4 bases at J, with 9 bases between the two ends. The CDR3 sequence is CASSFGGPTEAFF. CDR3 nucleotide sequence: TGTGCCAGCAGCTTCGGGGGTCCCACTGAAGCTTTCTTT.

The sample holds one count of this clone. The chain carries TRBV10-2 and TRBJ1-4; TRBD1 agrees at 7 bases. CDR1 and CDR2 (germline): WSHSY, SAAADI. J was trimmed by 3 bases and V by 3 bases; bases with no gene match: 4. This CDR3 spans 15 amino acids. The CDR3 is CASSDQGEANEKLFF. The CDR3 bases are TGCGCCAGCAGTGACCAGGGGGAGGCTAATGAAAAACTGTTTTTT.